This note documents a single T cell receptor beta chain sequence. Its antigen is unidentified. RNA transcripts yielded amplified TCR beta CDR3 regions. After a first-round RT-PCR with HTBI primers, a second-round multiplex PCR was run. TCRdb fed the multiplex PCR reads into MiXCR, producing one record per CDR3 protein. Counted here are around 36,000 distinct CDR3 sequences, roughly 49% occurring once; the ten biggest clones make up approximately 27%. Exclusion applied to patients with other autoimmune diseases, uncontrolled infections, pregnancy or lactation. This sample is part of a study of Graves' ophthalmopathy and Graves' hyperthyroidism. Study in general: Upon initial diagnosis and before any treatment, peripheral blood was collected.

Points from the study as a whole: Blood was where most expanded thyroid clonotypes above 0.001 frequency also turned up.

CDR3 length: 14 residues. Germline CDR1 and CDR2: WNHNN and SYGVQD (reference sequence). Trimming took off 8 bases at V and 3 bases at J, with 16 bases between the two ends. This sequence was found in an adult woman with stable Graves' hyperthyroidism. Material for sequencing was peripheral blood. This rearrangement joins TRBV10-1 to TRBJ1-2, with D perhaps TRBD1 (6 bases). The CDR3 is CASPWTEDYYGYTF. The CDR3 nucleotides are TGCGCCAGCCCCTGGACAGAGGATTACTATGGCTACACCTTC.